Sequencing of this TCR beta chain was carried out in a study of PD-L1 blockade in urothelial cancer. Study details: It was in 2014 that patients started atezolizumab at 1,200 mg intravenously every 3 weeks. Male patients with bladder-origin urothelial cancer numbered about 85% of the 29. Prior exposure to chemotherapy in patients amounted to 0 to 3 regimens received. The study, taken as a whole, reports: Lower pretreatment blood TCR clonality, under the median, predicted better survival, researchers reported.

Time point specified: peripheral blood 6 weeks after treatment start. Deletions cut 8 bases from V and 8 bases from J, with 11 bases between. Germline V gives CDR1 ENHRY, CDR2 SYGVKD. The CDR3 runs to 11 residues. TCRdb's copy holds only in-frame clones and misses some; the assay was immunoSEQ multiplex PCR. The sample consists of 60,000 to 80,000 clones, more than 70% of them appearing once. This clone was seen just once. Its target is not known. The sequenced sample was PBMCs, obtained around atezolizumab (anti-PD-L1) treatment. This clonotype was obtained from a man aged 60-69 years with urothelial cancer. The chain couples TRBV10-3 to TRBJ2-3; possibly TRBD2 for D (5 bases). Here the CDR3 DNA reads TGTGCCATCGGGGAGCTCGGTACGCAGTATTTT. Protein: CAIGELGTQYF.